The clone carrying this T cell receptor beta chain appeared a few times. This specimen belongs to a study of cytomegalovirus exposure and HLA in healthy donors. The germline gives CDR1 SGHAT, CDR2 FQNNGV. This CDR3 is 17 amino acids long. V lost 0 bases, J lost 5 bases, and 16 bases lay in between. This PCR relied on a set of 60 Vbeta primers and 13 Jbeta primers. Profiled with immunoSEQ multiplex PCR; TCRdb holds only in-frame clones, not every one. The data show about 170,000 clones, with around 86% seen just once and approximately 2.1% held by the top ten. This sequence was found in a male donor in good health and CMV-seronegative. The sequenced material came from PBMCs. The genes are TRBV11-2 and TRBJ1-4, with D hard to call. The CDR3, as DNA: TGTGCCAGCAGCTTAGATGAGTTAGCGGGATACAATGAAAAACTGTTTTTT. Translated, it gives CASSLDELAGYNEKLFF.